This T cell receptor (beta chain) appears in the sequencing data of a study of cytomegalovirus exposure and HLA in healthy donors. Study results and caveats: In vitro data verified three CMV-associated chains as specific for CMV antigens. Across donors, presence/absence analyses took sequencing depth to be roughly uniform.

The PCR ran on 60 Vbeta and 13 Jbeta primers. Using immunoSEQ multiplex PCR, the repertoire was profiled, and TCRdb retains in-frame clones only, with some absent. The sample lists about 190,000 clones, around three quarters occurring once. On this clone: Its target is not known.

This CDR3 is built from 14 residues. Germline-derived CDR1 and CDR2 are SGHTA and FQGNSA. The V segment lost 5 bases and the J segment 4 bases; nucleotides outside the gene matches: 4. This sequence joins TRBV7-2 and TRBJ2-5; 10 bases fit TRBD1. This TCR was sampled from a woman under 30 in good health and CMV-seronegative. The sample taken for sequencing was PBMCs. This CDR3 reads CASSGRTGGETQYF. The CDR3, as DNA: TGTGCCAGCAGCGGACGGACAGGGGGAGAGACCCAGTACTTC.